The sequence of this TCR beta chain was determined in a study of neurological immune-mediated disorders (dated by TCRdb to 2018 to 2020). Background for the entire study: The study compared peripheral blood TCR-beta repertoires of HTLV-I-associated myelopathy (HAM/TSP) patients, multiple sclerosis patients and healthy controls using UMI-based sequencing. The roughly 110 TCR-beta libraries covered PBMC samples along with longitudinal samples, technical triplicates, and paired sorted CD4+ and CD8+ T-cell subsets. The cohort was made up of 68 subjects, consisting of around 15 HAM/TSP patients, some 34 multiple sclerosis patients and about 20 healthy controls. Study-wide conclusions, independent of this receptor: No identical CDR3 amino acid sequences were shared among expanded clones across subjects, suggesting private TCR-beta repertoires in all groups. TCR clonal expansion was highest in HAM/TSP patients and lowest in MS patients, with MS patients falling below even healthy controls.

Taken from the germline V gene, the CDR1 and CDR2 loops are SGHRS and YFSETQ. Germline trimming amounts to 0 bases on V and 5 bases on J, with 6 as the count of junction bases outside the gene matches. The CDR3, cysteine through phenylalanine, is 16 amino acids long. Only CDR3 DNA is held: 48 bases, read in frame from base 1. This clonotype occurred a few times. This receptor's antigen is unknown. Base qualities are missing; no much larger clone stands one base away. cDNA was synthesized by template-switch 5'RACE using a primer carrying a 10-nucleotide random unique molecular identifier by which each TCR transcript was tagged. Over 170 million TCR-beta sequences, covering 15-18 subjects, were produced in each sequencing run. Total RNA was extracted with the RNeasy kit. The KAPA Real-time Library Amplification kit was used to amplify TCR-beta VDJ regions with primers for the TCR constant region and the 5'RACE anchor. A first PCR added sample indexes and Illumina adaptors, and a second PCR then raised library yield. After purification with Ampure beads, the TCR product of roughly 650 bp was size-selected on a 2% E-gel SizeSelection system. Before pooling, library quality was assessed on a Bioanalyzer, concentration was determined with Qubit, and library quantification was performed with the Kapa Library Quantification kit. Libraries were sequenced paired-end 2 x 150 bp on an Illumina HiSeq 2500. To increase sequence diversity, roughly 23-30% phiX was spiked into each library pool. On the study's bioinformatics: Quality-filtered reads were processed with the UMI-based MiGEC pipeline, and over 90% of raw TCR sequences were removed by the MiGEC pipeline during error correction. IMGT germline references were used for aligning VDJ genes, and each clonotype was defined as a unique CDR3 amino acid sequence together with its V-J genes. Clonal expansion, Shannon diversity and CDR3 relatedness (CalcPairwiseDistances, ClusterSamples) were evaluated with VDJtools, and phylogenetic trees were built with CLCbio workbench. Expanded clones were defined as having at least 8 unique UMIs, based on coefficient-of-variation modelling across technical triplicates. TCRdb trimmed the raw reads at Q25, called clones with MiXCR and kept productive beta chains. Each record represents a unique CDR3 protein, reported with the most common genes and DNA among its rows. The V and J calls come from TCRdb's annotation, not from the publication. This sample lists about 36,000 distinct CDR3 sequences; over 9% were detected once. Approximately 7% of the sample is in the top ten clones.

For the unsorted PBMC libraries, 2 million PBMCs were stored in RNAlater at -80 degrees C until RNA extraction and were used to generate the libraries. PBMCs were separated from peripheral blood using Ficoll-Hypaque density gradient centrifugation and then cryopreserved in liquid nitrogen. The chain was built from TRBV5-1 and TRBJ2-1, with TRBD1 matching 9 junction bases. The sequencing input was PBMCs. This sequence originates from a woman in her 30s with HTLV-1-associated myelopathy (HAM/TSP). The CDR3 is CASSLGQGVVNNEQFF. Read as DNA, the sequence is TGCGCCAGCAGCTTGGGACAGGGGGTTGTTAACAATGAGCAGTTCTTC.